These 13 T cell receptor beta chains were all obtained from the same sample, sequenced in a study of blood T cell repertoires in COVID-19. Profiled with immunoSEQ multiplex PCR; TCRdb holds only in-frame clones, not every one. The sample gives more than 25,000 clones, about nine tenths of which show up once; 24% is in the top ten. The sequenced sample consisted of peripheral blood. Receptors originate from a human donor with active COVID-19. The donor label of this sample is uncertain.

The V and J genes are TRBV7-2 and TRBJ2-3, with 8 nucleotides matching TRBD2. Unmatched junction bases numbered 5, after V lost 1 base and J lost 2 bases. Germline loops: CDR1 SGHTA, CDR2 FQGNSA. CDR3 length: 16 residues. The CDR3 sequence is CASSLGRGGDTDTQYF. DNA of the CDR3: TGTGCCAGCAGCTTAGGCCGGGGGGGGGACACAGATACGCAGTATTTT.

This sequence joins TRBV29-1 and TRBJ2-5; D is perhaps TRBD2 (7 bases). Trimming shortened V by 5 bases and J by 1 base, and 20 bases separated the two germline ends. Germline assignment: CDR1 SQVTM and CDR2 ANQGSEA. This CDR3 contains 16 residues. CDR3 in amino acids: CSVTGGRGTFQETQYF. As DNA, the CDR3 is TGCAGCGTTACGGGGGGTAGGGGGACCTTCCAAGAGACCCAGTACTTC.

The chain uses TRBV9 and TRBJ1-2; D unresolved. The CDR3 loop spans 13 amino acids. Per germline, CDR1 SGDLS and CDR2 YYNGEE. V was trimmed by 0 bases and J by 6 bases, leaving 9 bases between them. CDR3: CASSVGGRDGYTF. The CDR3 coding sequence is TGTGCCAGCAGCGTAGGCGGGCGCGATGGCTACACCTTC.

The rearrangement links TRBV19 to TRBJ2-7, with D possibly matching TRBD2 (6 bases). With 3 bases removed from V and 2 bases from J, the gap between germline ends came to 14 bases. The CDR3 loop spans 15 amino acids. Germline V gene data show CDR1 as LNHDA and CDR2 as SQIVND (reference sequence). CDR3 sequence: CASSISGGGAYEQYF. The DNA of the CDR3 is TGTGCCAGTAGTATCTCAGGAGGCGGGGCCTACGAGCAGTACTTC. The variable domain in full, with the rest retrieved from reference TRBV19 and TRBJ2-7, is DGGITQSPKYLFRKEGQNVTLSCEQNLNHDAMYWYRQDPGQGLRLIYYSQIVNDFQKGDIAEGYSVSREKKESFPLTVTSAQKNPTAFYLCASSISGGGAYEQYFGPGTRLTVT.

This clone was counted only a few times. The chain uses TRBV30 and TRBJ1-6, with TRBD1 matching over 11 bases. The CDR3 runs 15 residues. Germline CDR1 and CDR2: GTSNPN and SVGIG (reference sequence). V shed 3 bases, J shed 7 bases, and the junction held 5 bases outside the gene matches. This CDR3 reads CAWSRDRGSNSPLHF. The CDR3 DNA reads as TGTGCCTGGAGCCGGGACAGGGGGTCGAATTCACCCCTCCACTTT.

The chain combines TRBV5-4 with TRBJ2-3; perhaps TRBD1 as D (6 bases). The V end lost 2 bases, the J end lost 2 bases, and 9 bases lay between the germline ends. Germline V gene sequence: CDR1 SGHNT, CDR2 YYREEE (reference sequence). The CDR3 extends over 14 amino acids. The CDR3 reads CASSFPGDTDTQYF. In DNA, the CDR3 is TGTGCCAGCAGCTTCCCAGGGGACACAGATACGCAGTATTTT.

The chain recombines TRBV12-5 with TRBJ1-1; D gene unclear. There are 13 residues in the CDR3. CDR1 is LGHNT, CDR2 FRNRAP, per germline. V lost 1 base and J lost 6, with 9 bases in between. CDR3 sequence (DNA): TGTGCTAGTGGTTTGGAACAGATTTCTGAAGCTTTCTTT. Residues: CASGLEQISEAFF.

The chain combines TRBV4-1 with TRBJ1-5; D is ambiguous. CDR1 and CDR2 from the germline V gene are MGHRA and YSYEKL. The CDR3 is 13 amino acids. The ends were cut back, 3 bases at V and 4 bases at J, with 7 bases in the middle. The CDR3 DNA is TGCGCCAGCAGCCAGGGCCTTAATCAGCCCCAGCATTTT. Protein sequence: CASSQGLNQPQHF.

The chain joins TRBV19 to TRBJ2-5; D ambiguous. V was shortened by 3 bases and J by 1 base, with 6 bases between the two germline ends. This CDR3 is 13 amino acids long. The germline V gene encodes CDR1 LNHDA and CDR2 SQIVND (reference sequence). CDR3: CASSIHSQETQYF. In DNA, the CDR3 is TGTGCCAGTAGTATTCACAGCCAAGAGACCCAGTACTTC.

The chain carries TRBV2 and TRBJ2-2; 11 bases are shared with TRBD1. This CDR3 is built from 17 residues. Looked up from germline, CDR1 is SNHLY and CDR2 is FYNNEI. V gave up 2 bases and J gave up 4 bases; unmatched junction bases: 6. CDR3 nucleotide sequence: TGTGCCAGCAGTGAACTGTATGGGACAGGGGGCACCGGGGAGCTGTTTTTT. It translates to CASSELYGTGGTGELFF.

The chain couples TRBV6-1 to TRBJ1-6, with D possibly TRBD1 on 5 matching bases. The V end was cut by 2 bases, the J end by 11 bases, with 16 bases between. Germline lookup yields CDR1 MNHNS and CDR2 SASEGT. The CDR3 spans 15 residues. This CDR3 reads CASSETGGTETPLHF. The CDR3 bases are TGTGCCAGCAGTGAAACGGGCGGGACCGAAACACCCCTCCACTTT.

The chain has TRBV19 and TRBJ2-7; TRBD1 might be the D (6 bases). CDR1 and CDR2 from the germline V gene are LNHDA and SQIVND (reference sequence). V lost 5 bases to trimming and J lost 2 bases, with 16 bases between them. This CDR3 is 15 amino acids long. The chain's CDR3 is CASSGGQLGTYEQYF. DNA of the CDR3: TGTGCCAGTAGTGGAGGACAGCTAGGGACCTACGAGCAGTACTTC.

The chain uses TRBV4-1 and TRBJ2-7; 7 bases match TRBD2. The length of the CDR3 is 16 residues. V was pared by 4 bases and J by 1 base, with 10 bases of the junction left unmatched. Per the germline V gene, CDR1 is MGHRA and CDR2 is YSYEKL. CDR3 bases: TGCGCCAGCAGCCCCCCGACCGCTAGCGGATCCTACGAGCAGTACTTC. Translation: CASSPPTASGSYEQYF.